The clone carrying this T cell receptor (beta chain) was picked up a small number of times. Its antigen is currently unknown. This specimen comes from a study of neurological immune-mediated disorders. Study-level findings and limits: HTLV-1-associated myelopathy displayed the greatest TCR clonal expansion, and multiple sclerosis exhibited the smallest, lower than that of healthy controls.

TCRdb reanalysed the 5' RACE reads using MiXCR and keeps one entry per CDR3 protein. This table holds approximately 30,000 distinct CDR3 sequences, around 21% found once. The germline V gene encodes CDR1 SGHTA and CDR2 FQGTGA. The CDR3 totals 14 residues. Unmatched junction bases numbered 6, after V lost 5 bases and J lost 3 bases. This chain links TRBV7-3 with TRBJ2-7; 8 bases match TRBD2. The TCR sequence derives from a woman aged 60 to 75 in good health. Sequenced sample: PBMCs. The CDR3 sequence is CASSPSGSFYEQYF. CDR3 nucleotide sequence: TGTGCCAGCAGCCCCAGCGGGAGTTTCTACGAGCAGTACTTC.